This record looks at one TCR beta chain sequence and its context. For the second PCR, which ran for 7 to 11 cycles, a sample-barcoded 5' primer and a J-beta primer mix were used. TCRdb passed the 5' RACE reads through MiXCR, listing each CDR3 protein once. The table has over 700,000 distinct CDR3 sequences, roughly 25% seen once. The sample belongs to a study of blood T cells in healthy people across ages. CDR3 size: 15 residues. Per the germline V gene, CDR1 is MNHEY and CDR2 is SVGAGI. Trimming stripped 0 bases from V and 5 bases from J, with 14 bases between. This sample was shared with a second study, whose subject was T cells of mothers and their children. From that report: The sample comes from several healthy Caucasian donors: mothers and children.

J is TRBJ2-7 and V is TRBV6-5, with D maybe TRBD1 (6 bases). The sequencing input was blood. The receptor's source is a boy aged 10-17 years in good health. The CDR3 loop reads CASSYSRGDLDEQYF. The CDR3 nucleotides read TGTGCCAGCAGTTACTCCAGGGGAGATCTGGACGAGCAGTACTTC.